This TCR beta chain was profiled in a study of control samples from healthy donors and cancer patients. This table comes from immunoSEQ multiplex PCR, and its TCRdb copy is limited to in-frame clones, with some not included. The data include 150,000 to 200,000 clones; the top ten clones carry around 2%. The CDR3 spans 17 residues. The germline V gene encodes CDR1 MRHNA and CDR2 SNTAGT. Trimming took 3 bases from V and 4 from J; bases not matched to a gene: 8. The TCR sequence derives from a woman under 40 in good health. V is TRBV6-4 and J is TRBJ1-5; 11 nucleotides agree with TRBD1. Input material: blood. CDR3 sequence reads: CASSDRDRGYENQPQHF. In nucleotides, the CDR3 is TGTGCCAGCAGTGATCGGGACAGGGGGTATGAAAATCAGCCCCAGCATTTT.